These 27 T cell receptor beta chains share one sample of origin, sequenced in a study of shared clonotypes between healthy human individuals. The repertoire was sequenced with immunoSEQ multiplex PCR; TCRdb's copy has only in-frame clones and lacks some. The sample records around 1,900,000 clones, 93% being singletons. Naive CD8 cells comprised CD45RO-negative, CCR7-positively selected cells, excluding terminally differentiated effector memory CD45RA+ cells. The sequenced sample consisted of naive CD8+ T cells from PBMCs. The receptors here all came from a man aged 18 to 29 in good health. Some clones in this sample may be carry-over from other donors' samples.

CDR3 sequence (DNA): TGTGCCAGCAGCTTCTTTAGCGGGAGAATTGCAGATACGCAGTATTTT. Translation gives CASSFFSGRIADTQYF. The chain combines TRBV7-9 with TRBJ2-3; 9 bases map to TRBD2. Germline V gives CDR1 SEHNR, CDR2 FQNEAQ (reference sequence). The CDR3 sequence is 16 residues long. Germline trimming cut 3 bases from V and 4 bases from J; bases unmatched to any gene: 8.

Of note for this clone: Distinct nucleotide sequences in the sample also encode this CDR3. The chain combines TRBV6-5 with TRBJ2-1; 7 nucleotides match TRBD1. Germline V gene sequence: CDR1 MNHEY, CDR2 SVGAGI. V lost 0 bases to trimming and J lost 7 bases; unmatched junction nucleotides: 0. This CDR3 is built from 13 residues. CDR3 region: CASSYSTGNEQFF. The CDR3 coding sequence is TGTGCCAGCAGTTACTCGACAGGGAATGAGCAGTTCTTC.

The CDR3 nucleotides read TGTGCCAGCGTTCCCCGGGAGGGGGAGAGCACTGAAGCTTTCTTT. Amino acids: CASVPREGESTEAFF. The gene calls are TRBV6-5 and TRBJ1-1; weak D call: TRBD1 (6 bases). Germline lookup yields CDR1 MNHEY and CDR2 SVGAGI. This CDR3 region has 15 residues. With 8 bases removed from V and 4 bases from J, the gap between germline ends came to 20 bases.

The genes are TRBV7-9 and TRBJ2-3; tentative D call: TRBD1 (5 bases). Germline CDR1 reads SEHNR; CDR2 reads FQNEAQ (reference sequence). Trimming stripped 8 bases from V and 6 bases from J, with 27 bases between. The length of the CDR3 is 17 residues. CDR3 in amino acids: CASFPIRNVEPGDTQYF. In DNA form, the CDR3 reads TGTGCCAGCTTCCCCATTCGGAACGTGGAACCAGGGGATACGCAGTATTTT.

This clone has only one observation. In DNA, the CDR3 is TGTGCCAGCAGCCAAGGGCTGACTAGTATCTACGAGCAGTACTTC. Encoded protein: CASSQGLTSIYEQYF. The chain couples TRBV4-2 to TRBJ2-7, with D tentatively TRBD2 (6 bases). Looked up from germline, CDR1 is LGHNA and CDR2 is YNFKEQ. The CDR3 spans 15 residues. Deletions cut 1 base from V and 3 bases from J, with 13 bases between.

The chain couples TRBV27 to TRBJ2-5; tentatively, D is TRBD2 (7 bases). There are 14 residues in the CDR3. Trimming removed 5 bases at V and 4 bases at J, with 14 bases between. Germline values: CDR1 MNHEY, CDR2 SMNVEV (reference sequence). The CDR3 bases are TGTGCCAGCAGTCGGGGGGCTAAGGGAGAGACCCAGTACTTC. This gives the protein CASSRGAKGETQYF.

The chain links TRBV11-2 to TRBJ2-1; 8 bases are a match to TRBD2. The germline V gene has CDR1 SGHAT and CDR2 FQNNGV. Trimming removed 1 base from V and 1 base from J; junction bases left unmatched: 3. This CDR3 spans 16 amino acids. The CDR3 DNA follows: TGTGCCAGCAGCTTAGGGTCGGGAGGGTCCTACAATGAGCAGTTCTTC. Translated, it gives CASSLGSGGSYNEQFF.

The V and J genes are TRBV27 and TRBJ2-7; D assignment may be TRBD1 or TRBD2 (5 bases each). Trimming cost V 1 base and J 5 bases, with 12 bases left between them. Germline V gives CDR1 MNHEY, CDR2 SMNVEV (reference sequence). This CDR3 is built from 14 residues. In nucleotides, the CDR3 is TGTGCCAGCAGTTTATGGGCCCTGGGACACGAGCAGTACTTC. Its translation: CASSLWALGHEQYF.

The chain carries TRBV30 and TRBJ2-1; D remains unclear. The CDR3 has 14 amino acids. The V and J ends lost 2 bases and 0 bases respectively, with 8 bases between them. Looked up from germline, CDR1 is GTSNPN and CDR2 is SVGIG (reference sequence). For the CDR3, the DNA is TGTGCCTGGAGTCCCCACGGCTCCTACAATGAGCAGTTCTTC. As protein: CAWSPHGSYNEQFF. Combining the CDR3 with reference TRBV30 and TRBJ2-1 gives the whole variable domain SQTIHQWPATLVQPVGSPLSLECTVEGTSNPNLYWYRQAAGRGLQLLFYSVGIGQISSEVPQNLSASRPQDRQFILSSKKLLLSDSGFYLCAWSPHGSYNEQFFGPGTRLTVL.

V usage is TRBV28 and J usage is TRBJ2-7, with D perhaps TRBD2 (6 bases). Germline CDR1 reads MDHEN; CDR2 reads SYDVKM. The V end was cut by 4 bases, the J end by 2 bases, with 27 bases between. CDR3 length equals 19 residues. The CDR3 reads CASSSPTSLAEGSPYEQYF. The CDR3 region has the DNA TGTGCCAGCAGTTCCCCTACTTCCTTAGCGGAGGGGTCCCCCTACGAGCAGTACTTC.

The chain carries TRBV11-3 and TRBJ2-7; D is perhaps TRBD1 (6 bases). CDR3 size: 15 residues. CDR1 and CDR2 (germline): SGHNT, YENEEA. Trimming pared 4 bases from V and 2 bases from J, leaving 15 bases between. The CDR3 bases are TGTGCCAGCAGCTCAGCAGGGGCGCCTCCCTACGAGCAGTACTTC. Its protein is CASSSAGAPPYEQYF.

CDR3 nucleotide sequence: TGCGCCAGCAGCCCCCGTGGCCAGGGGCAAAACAATGAGCAGTTCTTC. Translating gives CASSPRGQGQNNEQFF. The J gene is TRBJ2-1, the V gene TRBV4-3; the D gene is possibly TRBD1 (6 bases). The ends were cut back, 4 bases at V and 5 bases at J, with 18 bases in the middle. The CDR3 extends over 16 amino acids. Per germline, CDR1 LGHNA and CDR2 YSLEER.

A word on this clone: The sample has other DNA sequences that encode this CDR3 too. The rearrangement uses TRBV9 and TRBJ2-5; tentative D call: TRBD1 (5 bases). CDR1 and CDR2 (germline): SGDLS, YYNGEE. The CDR3 sequence is 15 residues long. Trimming pared 0 bases from V and 3 bases from J, leaving 12 bases between. The CDR3 sequence is CASSVGGQGKETQYF. The CDR3 bases are TGTGCCAGCAGCGTAGGTGGTCAGGGAAAAGAGACCCAGTACTTC.

This clone came up once. J is TRBJ2-1 and V is TRBV7-7, with D tentatively TRBD1 or TRBD2 (6 bases each). Germline lookup yields CDR1 SSHAT and CDR2 FNYEAQ (reference sequence). The V end lost 5 bases, the J end lost 3 bases, and 20 bases lay between the germline ends. The CDR3 covers 17 residues. The CDR3 here is CASSLGQFPGLYNEQFF. DNA of the CDR3: TGTGCCAGCAGCCTAGGACAGTTCCCGGGACTCTACAATGAGCAGTTCTTC.

This clone appeared once. V is TRBV7-9 and J is TRBJ1-6, with D possibly matching TRBD1 (5 bases). This CDR3 comprises 17 residues. V lost 0 bases, J lost 3 bases, and 12 bases lay in between. Germline lookup yields CDR1 SEHNR and CDR2 FQNEAQ (reference sequence). The CDR3 sequence: CASSLAAGLGYNSPLHF. CDR3 sequence (DNA): TGTGCCAGCAGCTTAGCGGCAGGGCTGGGCTATAATTCACCCCTCCACTTT.

The chain recombines TRBV27 with TRBJ2-1; the match to TRBD1 covers 7 bases. This CDR3 contains 16 residues. The germline V gene has CDR1 MNHEY and CDR2 SMNVEV (reference sequence). The junction had 14 bases not matched to a gene; V was cut back by 6 bases and J by 6 bases. The CDR3 DNA reads as TGTGCCAGCAGCCCGGAAAGGGGGCCAACCGGCAATGAGCAGTTCTTC. The encoded protein is CASSPERGPTGNEQFF.

The chain carries TRBV6-1 and TRBJ2-1, with 7 bases matching TRBD2. Germline lookup yields CDR1 MNHNS and CDR2 SASEGT. The V gene end was trimmed by 0 bases and the J gene end by 2 bases; junction bases not matched to a gene: 4. The CDR3 is made up of 16 amino acids. In DNA form, the CDR3 reads TGTGCCAGCAGTGAAGCGGATAGCGGGCCCTACAATGAGCAGTTCTTC. The encoded protein is CASSEADSGPYNEQFF.

This clone was observed a few times. Other nucleotide sequences in the sample specify the same CDR3. The J gene is TRBJ1-1, the V gene TRBV30; no clear D gene. V was clipped by 0 bases and J by 3 bases, with 5 bases between them. CDR1 is GTSNPN, CDR2 SVGIG, per germline (reference sequence). The CDR3 runs 12 residues. The CDR3 region has the DNA TGTGCCTGGAGTGTAATGGACACTGAAGCTTTCTTT. Residues: CAWSVMDTEAFF.

J is TRBJ2-3 and V is TRBV9; TRBD1 agrees at 9 bases. This CDR3 is 18 amino acids long. V shed 1 base, J shed 5 bases, and the junction held 14 bases outside the gene matches. Germline CDR1 SGDLS, CDR2 YYNGEE. The CDR3: CASSVNRGDRVTGDTQYF. The CDR3 DNA is TGTGCCAGCAGCGTAAATCGGGGGGACAGGGTAACTGGAGATACGCAGTATTTT.

With respect to this clone: Relative to the germline gene, one junction end is altered; a read error may explain this. The CDR3 DNA reads TGTGCCAGCCGCTTACTAGCGGCCTTCGCGAACACCGGGGAGCTGTTTTTT. It codes for CASRLLAAFANTGELFF. The chain carries TRBV11-3 and TRBJ2-2; 8 bases map to TRBD2. Germline CDR1 SGHNT, CDR2 YENEEA. This CDR3 is 17 amino acids long. The full variable domain, with the rest looked up from reference TRBV11-3 and TRBJ2-2, is EAGVVQSPRYKIIEKKQPVAFWCNPISGHNTLYWYLQNLGQGPELLIRYENEEAVDDSQLPKDRFSAERLKGVDSTLKIQPAELGDSAVYLCASRLLAAFANTGELFFGEGSRLTVL.

This clone showed up just once. The chain employs TRBV7-6 and TRBJ2-7, with 8 bases matching TRBD1. The CDR3 has 15 residues. Germline assignment: CDR1 SGHVS and CDR2 FNYEAQ. The ends lost 5 bases at V and 4 bases at J; junction bases unmatched: 10. CDR3 nucleotides: TGTGCCAGCAGCACGCCGGGACAGGATTCATACGAGCAGTACTTC. Residues: CASSTPGQDSYEQYF.

The chain combines TRBV6-5 with TRBJ2-7; D call uncertain. V was clipped by 6 bases and J by 5 bases, with 11 bases between them. Germline V gene data show CDR1 as MNHEY and CDR2 as SVGAGI. There are 12 residues in the CDR3. This chain's CDR3 is CASSHYPNEQYF. The DNA for the CDR3 is TGTGCCAGCAGCCACTACCCCAACGAGCAGTACTTC.

The J gene is TRBJ2-5, the V gene TRBV5-6; D is unclear. Trimming shortened V by 3 bases and J by 1 base, and 7 bases separated the two germline ends. The germline V gene has CDR1 SGHDT and CDR2 YYEEEE. The CDR3 has 13 residues. The CDR3 loop is CASSSDTQETQYF. The CDR3 coding sequence is TGTGCCAGCAGCTCGGATACCCAAGAGACCCAGTACTTC.

The genes are TRBV27 and TRBJ2-7, with TRBD1 matching 10 bases. J gave up 3 bases and V 7 bases, and 6 bases lay outside the gene matches. The CDR3 consists of 14 residues. Per the germline V gene, CDR1 is MNHEY and CDR2 is SMNVEV (reference sequence). CDR3 DNA sequence: TGTGCCAGCACCTGGACAGGGGGAAACTACGAGCAGTACTTC. This gives the protein CASTWTGGNYEQYF.

This clone was observed a few times. This sample includes further DNA sequences coding for the same CDR3. The CDR3 reads CAWSVDRGTEAFF. The CDR3 region has the DNA TGTGCCTGGAGTGTAGATAGGGGGACTGAAGCTTTCTTT. The chain recombines TRBV30 with TRBJ1-1; possible D gene TRBD1, 6 bases. V dropped 0 bases and J dropped 5 bases, with 10 bases sitting between them. Germline values: CDR1 GTSNPN, CDR2 SVGIG (reference sequence). The CDR3 covers 13 residues.

A remark on this clone: The sample contains more than one DNA sequence encoding this CDR3. The chain uses TRBV7-9 and TRBJ1-5; D uncertain. This CDR3 is 14 amino acids long. Between the trimmed V and J ends, which lost 5 bases and 0 bases, there was a span of 8 bases. CDR1 is SEHNR, CDR2 FQNEAQ, per germline (reference sequence). The CDR3 reads CASSPGDSNQPQHF. The DNA for the CDR3 is TGTGCCAGCAGCCCCGGGGATAGCAATCAGCCCCAGCATTTT.

The genes are TRBV6-4 and TRBJ2-2; 7 positions match TRBD2. The trim removed 5 bases at V and 1 base at J, leaving 4 bases unmatched. This CDR3 region has 15 residues. CDR1 is MRHNA and CDR2 is SNTAGT in the germline V gene. As DNA, the CDR3 is TGTGCCAGCAGTTCCTGGGAGGGGAACACCGGGGAGCTGTTTTTT. Its translation: CASSSWEGNTGELFF.